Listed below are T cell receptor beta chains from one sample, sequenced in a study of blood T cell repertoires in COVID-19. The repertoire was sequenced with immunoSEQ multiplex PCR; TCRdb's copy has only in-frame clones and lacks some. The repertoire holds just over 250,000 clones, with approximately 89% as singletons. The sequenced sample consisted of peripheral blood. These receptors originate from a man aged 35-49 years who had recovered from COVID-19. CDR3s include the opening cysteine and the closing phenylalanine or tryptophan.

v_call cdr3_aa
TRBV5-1 CASSFQRDRATEAFF
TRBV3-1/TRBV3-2 CASSQGGGQGKLFF
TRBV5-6 CASSFLAGGVSTGELFF
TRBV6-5 CASSYEGTGPKAFF
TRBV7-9 CASSWQGNTGELFF
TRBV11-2 CASSLFSGGVSYEQYF
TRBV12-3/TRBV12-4 CASRGSQETQYF
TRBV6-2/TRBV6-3 CASSYLASGVNNEQFF
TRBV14 CASSQEWGENIQYF
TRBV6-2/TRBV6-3 CASSYSFGHQPQHF
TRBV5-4 CASSHRDSSKETQYF
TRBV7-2 CASSLGLDQETQYF
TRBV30 CAWSRIGQGGNQPQHF
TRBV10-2 CASRLGTYEQYF
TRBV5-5 CASSSPRVEQYF
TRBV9 CASSPRTGQGYEQYF
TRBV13 CASSLRLPADWVAAEQYF
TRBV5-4 CASGKKQGGLTEAFF
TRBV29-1 CSVDQGGTFYGYTF
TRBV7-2 CASSPKNTEAFF
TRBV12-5 CASGPGQGVDEQYF
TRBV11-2 CASSARTSGSSEQYF
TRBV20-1 CSASSARGVTEAFF
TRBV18 CASSPLGQGATEQYF
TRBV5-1 CASSSGLAATDTQYF
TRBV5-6 CASSLVSGLYTGELFF
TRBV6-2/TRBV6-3 CASSGGQGVRNTGELFF
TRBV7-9 CASSAPGLADSSDTQYF
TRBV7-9 CASSLGTSGGPYF
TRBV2 CASRWRRQGALFGETQYF
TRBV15 CATSRGDLARTGELFF
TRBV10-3 CATSLDGTQETQYF
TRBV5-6 CASRPRGRGGFNEQYF
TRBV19 CASSSTRGRHTGELFF
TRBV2 CASSKSAAGPADGYTF
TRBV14 CASSQRSFTDTQYF
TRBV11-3 CASSLGGGNTEAFF
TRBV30 CAWSSWTGYGDYGYTF
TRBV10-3 CAITLAGGPHSTDTQYF
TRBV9 CASSVEGGSIYEQYF
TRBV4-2 CASSPRRGGSQETQYF
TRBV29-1 CSVAGGHPGANVLTF
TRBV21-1 CASSKGWSHESYEQYF
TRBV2 CASTIAQGTSGNTIYF
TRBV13 CASSSGQEQETQYF
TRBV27 CASGAASGRNEQFF
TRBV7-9 CASSSVLNTEAFF
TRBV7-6 CASSLDRRRVYEQYF
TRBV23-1 CASSWGGSYEQYF
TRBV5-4 CASSSSTGGFHTQYF